The rows below give T cell receptor beta chains drawn from one sample of a study of molecular identifiers for immune sequencing clone quantification. A single record per CDR3 protein comes from TCRdb applying MiXCR to the PCR reads. The sample lists 90,000 to 120,000 distinct CDR3 sequences, roughly 38% seen once, with less than 5.5% in the top ten. Sequencing was done on a sample of naive CD8+ T cells from blood, with Jurkat cell RNA spiked in. The origin of the receptors is a human donor in good health. Some libraries in this study had Jurkat cell RNA spiked in. Each CDR3 is given with its conserved first and last residue. D genes are given only for firm matches. Not all rows give a size; the values are once, few, many and, for expanded clones, a class.

TRBJ2-3	TRBV20-1	few	TRBD2	TGCAGTGCTAGGGGACTAGCGGGAGCCAGAGCCTCTAGCACAGATACGCAGTATTTT	CSARGLAGARASSTDTQYF
TRBJ2-3	TRBV27	many	.	TGTGCCAGCAGTTTTGACGATACGCAGTATTTT	CASSFDDTQYF
TRBJ2-2	TRBV3-1	few	TRBD1	TGTGCCAGCAGGGGGACAGGGGGATATACCGGGGAGCTGTTTTTT	CASRGTGGYTGELFF
TRBJ2-5	TRBV20-1	medium-sized	TRBD1	TGCAGTGCTAGAGCCCTGGGACAGGGAAGGCAGGAGACCCAGTACTTC	CSARALGQGRQETQYF
TRBJ2-4	TRBV28	.	.	TGTGCCAGCAGTTTAGGGACAAGCCGGGATGTCATTCTGTACTTC	CASSLGTSRDVILYF
TRBJ1-1	TRBV27	.	.	TGTGCCAGCATTGGGGCTGTAACCACTGAAGCTTTCTTT	CASIGAVTTEAFF
TRBJ2-3	TRBV4-1	.	TRBD2	TGCGCCAGCATACCAGAGCCGGGACTAGCGGGAGATACGCAGTATTTT	CASIPEPGLAGDTQYF
TRBJ2-7	TRBV19	few	TRBD1	TGTGCCAGTAGTTGGGGAACAGGGGCGTACGAGCAGTACTTC	CASSWGTGAYEQYF
TRBJ2-5	TRBV2	many	.	TGTGCCAGCACCGAAGGGGCGCTGGAGACCCAGTACTTC	CASTEGALETQYF
TRBJ1-1	TRBV7-2	many	.	TGTGCCAGCAGCTTACTAGGTGGGGAGACTGAAGCTTTCTTT	CASSLLGGETEAFF
TRBJ2-2	TRBV6-5	many	.	TGTGCCAGCATAACGGGGGCCGGGGAGCTGTTTTTT	CASITGAGELFF
TRBJ2-3	TRBV20-1	.	.	TGCAGTGCGGAGGGTCATTCGAGACAGACAGATACGCAGTATTTT	CSAEGHSRQTDTQYF
TRBJ2-7	TRBV9	few	.	TGTGCCAGCAGCCCGACTTTTCTCCCCGAGCAGTACTTC	CASSPTFLPEQYF
TRBJ1-5	TRBV15	many	.	TGTGCCACCAGGGAGACCGGGCCAGCGGAGCCCCAGCATTTT	CATRETGPAEPQHF
TRBJ1-1	TRBV28	.	.	TGTGCCAGCCTAACTGACAATGGACCACCGGCCGCTGAAGCTTTCTTT	CASLTDNGPPAAEAFF